What follows describes a single T cell receptor (beta chain). The record originates from a study of shared clonotypes between healthy human individuals. The CDR3 contains 16 residues. V was pared by 0 bases and J by 8 bases, with 20 bases between. Per germline, CDR1 SGHRS and CDR2 YFSETQ. CD4+ cells underwent separation, giving CD45RA+ naive and CD45RA-negative memory subsets. Some clones are missing from TCRdb's copy, which holds only in-frame ones; the method was immunoSEQ multiplex PCR. The data show 850,000 to 1,200,000 clones, roughly 80% seen once. The chain couples TRBV5-1 to TRBJ1-2, with D perhaps matching TRBD1 (6 bases). This clonotype was sampled from a young man in good health. Material: memory CD4+ T cells sorted from blood. Subset specified: CD45RA-negative fraction. This chain's CDR3 is CASSLEGSGAHKGYTF. CDR3 DNA: TGCGCCAGCAGCTTGGAAGGGTCAGGGGCGCATAAAGGCTACACCTTC.